These 25 T cell receptor beta chains originate from one sample sequenced in a study of shared clonotypes between healthy human individuals. Here immunoSEQ multiplex PCR was the method, and the copy in TCRdb shows in-frame clones only, minus some. This table has 95,000 to 120,000 clones, about two thirds appearing once. Specimen: memory CD8+ T cells sorted from blood. Subset denoted: CD45RO+ cells pooled with CCR7-negative TemRA cells. The receptors were gathered from a woman aged 25 to 39 in good health.

The V and J genes are TRBV5-6 and TRBJ2-1; D not resolved. This CDR3 region has 16 residues. Per the germline V gene, CDR1 is SGHDT and CDR2 is YYEEEE. Trimming cost V 1 base and J 5 bases, with 16 bases left between them. CDR3 amino acids: CASSLWLLRKNNEQFF. In DNA, the CDR3 is TGTGCCAGCAGCTTGTGGCTTCTCCGGAAGAACAATGAGCAGTTCTTC.

The chain couples TRBV5-6 to TRBJ2-5, with D perhaps matching TRBD2 (5 bases). CDR3 length equals 16 residues. The germline V gene has CDR1 SGHDT and CDR2 YYEEEE. Trimming removed 4 bases from V and 2 bases from J, with 18 bases in between. As DNA, the CDR3 is TGTGCCAGCAGCCATTTGGGAGAGGGCCAACAAGAGACCCAGTACTTC. Residues: CASSHLGEGQQETQYF.

In its sample, this clone was seen a few times. Other DNA variants within this sample encode the same CDR3. The chain links TRBV7-2 to TRBJ2-7; a weak D match, TRBD2 (5 bases). V gave up 2 bases and J gave up 0 bases, with 8 bases separating them. Germline CDR1 reads SGHTA; CDR2 reads FQGNSA. This CDR3 comprises 14 residues. This chain's CDR3 is CASSLQRDSYEQYF. In DNA form, the CDR3 reads TGTGCCAGCAGCTTACAGAGGGACTCCTACGAGCAGTACTTC.

V gene TRBV25-1 combines with J gene TRBJ1-1, with a tentative D call TRBD1 (5 bases). Trimming cost V 5 bases and J 3 bases, with 10 bases left between them. This CDR3 is 13 amino acids long. Germline loops: CDR1 MGHDK, CDR2 SYGVNS. The CDR3 coding sequence is TGTGCCAGCAGTCGGTCGGGGGACACTGAAGCTTTCTTT. It codes for CASSRSGDTEAFF.

This rearrangement joins TRBV10-2 to TRBJ1-1; D is perhaps TRBD1 (5 bases). This CDR3 contains 14 residues. V gave up 4 bases and J gave up 5 bases, with 14 bases separating them. CDR1 is WSHSY, CDR2 SAAADI, per germline. The CDR3 spells CASSGSGGRTEAFF. CDR3 nucleotides: TGCGCCAGCAGTGGGTCTGGGGGTCGAACTGAAGCTTTCTTT.

The V gene is TRBV5-5, the J gene TRBJ1-1, with D unclear. The germline V gene encodes CDR1 SGHKS and CDR2 YYEKEE (reference sequence). Deletions cut 3 bases from V and 1 base from J, with 10 bases between. The CDR3 totals 14 residues. CDR3 in amino acids: CASSSVGENTEAFF. In DNA, the CDR3 is TGTGCCAGCAGCTCGGTTGGAGAGAACACTGAAGCTTTCTTT.

V and J are TRBV10-3 and TRBJ2-7; TRBD2 is a possible D gene (5 bases). Germline-derived CDR1 and CDR2 are ENHRY and SYGVKD. Trimming took off 7 bases at V and 2 bases at J, with 15 bases between the two ends. The CDR3 runs 14 residues. CDR3 amino acids: CAINPSGLTYEQYF. DNA of the CDR3: TGTGCCATCAACCCCAGCGGCCTCACCTACGAGCAGTACTTC.

This clone was observed a handful of times. The chain joins TRBV11-1 to TRBJ1-4; D gene uncertain. V was clipped by 4 bases and J by 0 bases, with 9 bases between them. Germline V CDR1 and CDR2: SGHAT, FQDESV (reference sequence). CDR3 size: 15 residues. CDR3 nucleotide sequence: TGTGCCAGCAGCTCTGATTACACAACTAATGAAAAACTGTTTTTT. It encodes CASSSDYTTNEKLFF.

This clone was counted only a few times. V gene TRBV6-1 combines with J gene TRBJ2-7; perhaps D is TRBD1 or TRBD2 (5 bases each). This CDR3 has 15 residues. Germline-derived CDR1 and CDR2 are MNHNS and SASEGT. V lost 1 base, J lost 0 bases, and 10 bases lay in between. CDR3 region: CASSEGAGTSYEQYF. The CDR3 nucleotides are TGTGCCAGCAGTGAAGGGGCAGGGACCTCCTACGAGCAGTACTTC.

In this sample, this clone turned up once. The chain is built from TRBV28 and TRBJ2-2, with TRBD2 matching over 10 bases. The V segment lost 6 bases and the J segment 9 bases; nucleotides outside the gene matches: 10. Germline V CDR1 and CDR2: MDHEN, SYDVKM. The CDR3 runs 15 residues. CDR3: CASSCSGRPCRELFF. The DNA for the CDR3 is TGTGCCAGCAGCTGTAGCGGGAGGCCCTGTAGGGAGCTGTTTTTT.

Turning to this clone: The sample holds other DNA sequences that translate to the same CDR3. This chain links TRBV6-1 with TRBJ2-7; D unclear. CDR3 length: 11 residues. The V gene's germline CDR1 is MNHNS and CDR2 SASEGT. V dropped 1 base and J dropped 4 bases, with 2 bases sitting between them. DNA of the CDR3: TGTGCCAGCAGTGAAGGGTACGAGCAGTACTTC. Translation: CASSEGYEQYF.

The chain recombines TRBV5-1 with TRBJ1-1, with D possibly matching TRBD1 (6 bases). CDR1 is SGHRS, CDR2 YFSETQ, per germline. This CDR3 has 14 amino acids. With 3 bases removed from V and 4 bases from J, the gap between germline ends came to 13 bases. CDR3 nucleotide sequence: TGCGCCAGCAGCTCCGTTTGGGGGCTCACTGAAGCTTTCTTT. This sequence encodes CASSSVWGLTEAFF.

This chain joins TRBV7-9 and TRBJ1-4; TRBD1 agrees at 7 bases. J gave up 10 bases and V 6 bases, and 8 bases lay outside the gene matches. The CDR3 runs to 13 residues. Germline CDR1 reads SEHNR; CDR2 reads FQNEAQ (reference sequence). DNA of the CDR3: TGTGCCAGCAGTCGAGACAGGGTGGGAAAACTGTTTTTT. Translated: CASSRDRVGKLFF.

The chain carries TRBV7-9 and TRBJ1-5, with TRBD1 matching over 9 bases. V lost 1 base and J lost 3; bases outside the gene matches: 7. Germline V CDR1 and CDR2: SEHNR, FQNEAQ (reference sequence). The CDR3 loop spans 17 amino acids. CDR3 amino acids: CASSLDPGQGTNQPQHF. As DNA, the CDR3 is TGTGCCAGCAGCTTAGACCCGGGACAGGGAACCAATCAGCCCCAGCATTTT.

The J gene is TRBJ1-2, the V gene TRBV4-1, with no clear D. Germline V gene sequence: CDR1 MGHRA, CDR2 YSYEKL. Trimming took off 4 bases at V and 7 bases at J, with 22 bases between the two ends. The CDR3 has 16 residues. DNA of the CDR3: TGCGCCAGCAGCCGAGGTGAAGGGTCGGGAGGACGTGGCTACACCTTC. It encodes CASSRGEGSGGRGYTF.

V usage is TRBV5-4 and J usage is TRBJ2-1; D gene unclear. The CDR3 runs 11 residues. V was clipped by 4 bases and J by 6 bases, with 5 bases between them. CDR1 is SGHNT, CDR2 YYREEE, per germline (reference sequence). The CDR3 coding sequence is TGTGCCAGCAGCACGATCAATGAGCAGTTCTTC. It specifies CASSTINEQFF. Looking up the rest from reference TRBV5-4 and TRBJ2-1 gives the full variable domain: ETGVTQSPTHLIKTRGQQVTLRCSSQSGHNTVSWYQQALGQGPQFIFQYYREEENGRGNFPPRFSGLQFPNYSSELNVNALELDDSALYLCASSTINEQFFGPGTRLTVL.

The rearrangement joins TRBV5-1 to TRBJ2-2; D remains unclear. This CDR3 comprises 14 residues. From germline, CDR1 is SGHRS and CDR2 YFSETQ. Trimming took off 1 base at V and 2 bases at J, with 6 bases between the two ends. CDR3 sequence (DNA): TGCGCCAGCAGCTTGCTTGAAAACACCGGGGAGCTGTTTTTT. Encoded protein: CASSLLENTGELFF.

This clone was seen repeatedly, ten times or more. V usage is TRBV30 and J usage is TRBJ1-5, with TRBD1 as a possible D gene (5 bases). Germline lookup yields CDR1 GTSNPN and CDR2 SVGIG (reference sequence). CDR3 length: 13 residues. V shed 0 bases and J shed 4 bases, with 7 bases lying between them. The CDR3 spells CAWSVGVNQPQHF. In nucleotides, the CDR3 is TGTGCCTGGAGTGTAGGGGTAAATCAGCCCCAGCATTTT.

This clone was seen a single time. J is TRBJ2-1 and V is TRBV19; the match to TRBD2 covers 10 bases. The V segment lost 2 bases and the J segment 4 bases; nucleotides outside the gene matches: 2. The CDR3 sequence is 15 residues long. Germline CDR1 and CDR2: LNHDA and SQIVND (reference sequence). The CDR3 region is CASSITSGIYNEQFF. CDR3 DNA sequence: TGTGCCAGTAGTATAACTAGCGGGATTTACAATGAGCAGTTCTTC.

Ten or more counts support this clone. The chain links TRBV25-1 to TRBJ2-4; 8 nucleotides match TRBD2. The V segment lost 4 bases and the J segment 0 bases; nucleotides outside the gene matches: 5. The CDR3 covers 16 residues. CDR1 and CDR2 from the germline V gene are MGHDK and SYGVNS. CDR3 sequence: CASSASLAGAKNIQYF. The DNA of the CDR3 is TGTGCCAGCAGTGCTTCCCTAGCGGGAGCCAAAAACATTCAGTACTTC.

This clone showed up just once. The chain combines TRBV6-5 with TRBJ2-7; D may correspond to TRBD1 or TRBD2 (5 bases each). V was cut by 4 bases and J by 0 bases, with 13 bases left in between. This CDR3 is 15 amino acids long. CDR1 MNHEY and CDR2 SVGAGI come from the germline V gene. The DNA for the CDR3 is TGTGCCAGCAGTTCGAGGGACGGCAGCTCCTACGAGCAGTACTTC. This gives the protein CASSSRDGSSYEQYF.

This chain links TRBV7-7 with TRBJ2-7, with 11 bases fitting TRBD2. Per germline, CDR1 SSHAT and CDR2 FNYEAQ (reference sequence). V trimming: 5 bases; J trimming: 2 bases; junction bases outside the gene matches: 5. The CDR3 is made up of 15 amino acids. The DNA for the CDR3 is TGTGCCAGCAGCCCCACTAGCGGGAGTCCCTACGAGCAGTACTTC. It is translated as CASSPTSGSPYEQYF.

This clone came up many times. The V and J genes are TRBV6-1 and TRBJ2-2; no firm D call. Germline-derived CDR1 and CDR2 are MNHNS and SASEGT. The length of the CDR3 is 13 residues. Trimming took off 2 bases at V and 6 bases at J, with 7 bases between the two ends. This CDR3 reads CASSESEAGELFF. In DNA, the CDR3 is TGTGCCAGCAGTGAATCGGAAGCCGGGGAGCTGTTTTTT.

In this sample, this clone is medium-sized. V is TRBV9 and J is TRBJ1-3; unclear D gene. The CDR3 is made up of 14 amino acids. Germline V CDR1 and CDR2: SGDLS, YYNGEE. V dropped 0 bases and J dropped 2 bases, with 6 bases sitting between them. The CDR3 protein is CASSVVGTGNTIYF. The CDR3 DNA sequence: TGTGCCAGCAGCGTAGTAGGGACTGGAAACACCATATATTTT.

The rearrangement links TRBV25-1 to TRBJ2-1; D is undetermined. This CDR3 spans 11 amino acids. CDR1 MGHDK and CDR2 SYGVNS come from the germline V gene. V lost 4 bases and J 6 bases, leaving 4 bases between the germline ends. CDR3 coding DNA: TGTGCCAGCAGTGGGTCCAATGAGCAGTTCTTC. Its translation: CASSGSNEQFF.